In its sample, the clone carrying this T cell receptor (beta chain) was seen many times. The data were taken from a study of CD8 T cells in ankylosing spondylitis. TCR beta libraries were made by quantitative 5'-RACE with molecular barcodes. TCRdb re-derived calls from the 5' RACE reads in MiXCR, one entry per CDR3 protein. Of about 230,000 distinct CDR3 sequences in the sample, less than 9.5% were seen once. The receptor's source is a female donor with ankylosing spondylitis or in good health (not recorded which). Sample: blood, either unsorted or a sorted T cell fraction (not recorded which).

CDR3 coding DNA: TGCGCCAGCAGTTCCGGGACAGGGGGGATTTCTGGGGCCAACGTCCTGACTTTC. This sequence encodes CASSSGTGGISGANVLTF. The rearrangement links TRBV5-1 to TRBJ2-6, with 11 nucleotides matching TRBD1. With V trimmed by 5 bases and J by 1 base, 8 bases remained unmatched. CDR1 is SGHRS and CDR2 is YFSETQ in the germline V gene. The CDR3 runs to 18 residues.